The rows below give T cell receptor beta chains drawn from one sample of a study of OX40 agonist ivuxolimab in advanced cancers. Clones were read by immunoSEQ multiplex PCR, and TCRdb kept only the in-frame ones, dropping some. The data contain about 98,000 clones, 85% to 95% of them seen just once; the ten biggest clones take up around 0.25%. The material was CD4+ or CD8+ T cells sorted from blood, obtained in a trial of the OX40 agonist ivuxolimab. The receptors were sampled from an adult with an advanced solid tumor such as melanoma, head and neck, liver or kidney cancer. The CDR3 runs from the conserved cysteine through the conserved F or W. A D gene is named only where the DNA matches it firmly. Clone size is shown for a subset of rows, as once, few, many or a class of expanded clone.

TRBJ1-2	TRBV6-5	.	.	TGTGCCAGCAGTGGACAGATTAACTATGGCTACACCTTC	CASSGQINYGYTF
TRBJ2-3	TRBV6-1	TRBD1	.	TGTGCCAGCAGTGGACAGGGGACAGATACGCAGTATTTT	CASSGQGTDTQYF
TRBJ2-1	TRBV6-5	.	.	TGTGCCAGCAGTTACTTAGGGAATGAGCAGTTCTTC	CASSYLGNEQFF
TRBJ1-5	TRBV28	.	once	TGTGCCAGCAGTTTACGGCAGGAGCATCAGCCCCAGCATTTT	CASSLRQEHQPQHF
TRBJ1-5	TRBV30	.	.	TGTGCCTGGAGTGAGCAGGGTCAGCCCCAGCATTTT	CAWSEQGQPQHF
TRBJ1-2	TRBV28	.	.	TGTGCCAGCAGTTTAGCTCACAACTATGGCTACACCTTC	CASSLAHNYGYTF
TRBJ2-3	TRBV30	TRBD1	.	TGTGCCTACGGGACAGGGGGCGTAGATACGCAGTATTTT	CAYGTGGVDTQYF
TRBJ2-5	TRBV6-6	.	.	TGTGCCAGCAGTCGCCTCGAGACCCAGTACTTC	CASSRLETQYF
TRBJ2-1	TRBV30	.	.	TGTGCCTGGAGGGCATACAATGAGCAGTTCTTC	CAWRAYNEQFF
TRBJ1-3	TRBV6-5	TRBD1	.	TGTGCCAGCAGCCAAGACAGGGTGTTTTTT	CASSQDRVFF
TRBJ1-5	TRBV30	.	.	TGTGCCTGGAGTGGTGGGGGGGGACAGCCCCAGCATTTT	CAWSGGGGQPQHF
TRBJ2-3	TRBV7-7	.	once	TGTGCTAGCAGCTTAGAGGAATCAGATACGCAGTATTTT	CASSLEESDTQYF
TRBJ2-5	TRBV28	.	.	TGTGCCAGCACCCGCTTCGGAGAGACCCAGTACTTC	CASTRFGETQYF
TRBJ2-3	TRBV11-3	.	.	TGTGCCAGCAGCTTAGGGTGGGCCACAGATACGCAGTATTTT	CASSLGWATDTQYF
TRBJ1-6	TRBV5-1	.	once	TGCGCCAGCAGCTTGACTGGGACACCGCATTCCCTCCACTTT	CASSLTGTPHSLHF
TRBJ1-2	TRBV13	.	.	TGTGCCAGCAGCTTAGGTGGCTGGGGCTACACCTTC	CASSLGGWGYTF
TRBJ1-5	TRBV4-3	TRBD1	.	TGCGCCAGCAGCCATGACAGGGCCGGGGGGCCCCAGCATTTT	CASSHDRAGGPQHF
TRBJ2-7	TRBV6-5	.	.	TGTGCCAGCAGTCTCCCCAGCGACTCCTACGAGCAGTACTTC	CASSLPSDSYEQYF
TRBJ1-2	TRBV6-1	.	.	TGTGCCACCCAGCTGGGAGACAGGACTAACTATGGCTACACCTTC	CATQLGDRTNYGYTF
TRBJ1-5	TRBV5-1	.	.	TGCGCCAGCAGCATGACAGGCCATCAGCCCCAGCATTTT	CASSMTGHQPQHF
TRBJ2-7	TRBV28	.	.	TGTGCCAGCAGTACCCTCGGGGGCATTGATTCCTACGAGCAGTACTTC	CASSTLGGIDSYEQYF
TRBJ1-5	TRBV19	.	.	TGTGCCAGTTCAGGATGGGATTTCAATCAGCCCCAGCATTTT	CASSGWDFNQPQHF
TRBJ2-3	TRBV9	.	.	TGTGCCAGCAGGAGGGGGCCTGGACTAGCAGGCACAGATACGCAGTATTTT	CASRRGPGLAGTDTQYF
TRBJ2-7	TRBV28	.	.	TGTGCCAGCAGTTTATCTCGGGACTTTGGGCAGTACTTC	CASSLSRDFGQYF
TRBJ2-5	TRBV6-6	TRBD1	.	TGTGCCAGCAGGCGACCGGGACAGCAAGAGACCCAGTACTTC	CASRRPGQQETQYF
TRBJ2-3	TRBV7-6	.	.	TGTGCCAGCAGCCCCTCACCTGGAACAGATACGCAGTATTTT	CASSPSPGTDTQYF
TRBJ1-3	TRBV7-9	TRBD1	.	TGTGCCAGCAGCTTTCAGAGGACAGGGCGTGCGCTCTCTGGAAACACCATATATTTT	CASSFQRTGRALSGNTIYF
TRBJ2-7	TRBV6-1	.	.	TGTGCCAGCAGTGAAGGAGTTAGGGGAGGTTCCTACGAGCAGTACTTC	CASSEGVRGGSYEQYF
TRBJ1-6	TRBV28	.	.	TGTGCCAGCAGTTTAGGGACAAGGGGGTCACCCCTCCACTTT	CASSLGTRGSPLHF
TRBJ2-1	TRBV7-2	TRBD2	.	TGTGCCAGCAGCTTACTAGCGGGAGTTTACGATGAGCAGTTCTTC	CASSLLAGVYDEQFF
TRBJ2-1	TRBV28	.	.	TGTGCCAGCAGTCCTGGGTGGGACTCCTACAATGAGCAGTTCTTC	CASSPGWDSYNEQFF
TRBJ1-1	TRBV28	.	.	TGTGCCAGCAGTTTATGGGGGACGAACACTGAAGCTTTCTTT	CASSLWGTNTEAFF
TRBJ2-6	TRBV4-2	.	.	TGTGCCAGCAGCCAGACGGGGTGGGGACTTCTCTCTGGGGCCAACGTCCTGACTTTC	CASSQTGWGLLSGANVLTF
TRBJ1-2	TRBV28	.	.	TGTGCCAGCAGTTTCCCGGACTATGGCTACACCTTC	CASSFPDYGYTF
TRBJ2-3	TRBV7-7	.	.	TGTGCTAGCAGCCAACTCCGCGAGCTAGATACGCAGTATTTT	CASSQLRELDTQYF
TRBJ1-3	TRBV11-3	.	once	TGTGCCAGCAGCTACCGCGCAAGGAACTCTGGAAACACCATATATTTT	CASSYRARNSGNTIYF
TRBJ1-5	TRBV30	.	.	TGTGCCTGGAGCCAGGGCCTCAATCAGCCCCAGCATTTT	CAWSQGLNQPQHF
TRBJ1-5	TRBV12-5	.	.	TGTGCTAGTGGTCCCCCGGGTGGAAGCAATCAGCCCCAGCATTTT	CASGPPGGSNQPQHF
TRBJ2-1	TRBV6-6	TRBD2	.	TGTGCCAGCAGTCGCCTCAGCGGGGTTGGGGATGAGCAGTTCTTC	CASSRLSGVGDEQFF
TRBJ1-6	TRBV2	.	.	TGTGCCAGCAGTTGGATAATGCAAAATTCACCCCTCCACTTT	CASSWIMQNSPLHF
TRBJ1-1	TRBV7-9	.	.	TGTGCCAGCAGCCAGGGGCTGGGCAGCCCGGACACTGAAGCTTTCTTT	CASSQGLGSPDTEAFF
TRBJ1-4	TRBV15	.	.	TGTGCCACCAGCAGAGAGAAGTTTACTAATGAAAAACTGTTTTTT	CATSREKFTNEKLFF
TRBJ1-3	TRBV4-3	TRBD1	.	TGCGCCAGCAGCCAAGAATCGGTGGCAGGGGGCACGAACACCATATATTTT	CASSQESVAGGTNTIYF
TRBJ1-2	TRBV15	.	.	TGTGCCACCAGCAGAGAGCGCGCCCCGGGGGACTACACCTTC	CATSRERAPGDYTF
TRBJ1-1	TRBV30	.	.	TGTGCCTGCCCCCTAGACACTGAAGCTTTCTTT	CACPLDTEAFF
TRBJ1-2	TRBV5-4	.	once	TGTGCCAGCAGCTTGGTGGAGGGAGAAGTCTACACCTTC	CASSLVEGEVYTF
TRBJ2-7	TRBV6-5	.	.	TGTGCCAGCAGTTACCTCGGACGGGGCGACGAGCAGTACTTC	CASSYLGRGDEQYF
TRBJ1-1	TRBV19	TRBD1	.	TGTGCCAGTAGTATAACAGGGGGAATACAACACACTGAAGCTTTCTTT	CASSITGGIQHTEAFF
TRBJ1-2	TRBV6-5	.	.	TGTGCCAGCAGTTACTATCGGGGGGCACGACACTATGGCTACACCTTC	CASSYYRGARHYGYTF
TRBJ2-3	TRBV2	TRBD2	once	TGTGCCACCCACTTAGCGGGAGGCGCAGATACGCAGTATTTT	CATHLAGGADTQYF
TRBJ2-7	TRBV6-6	.	.	TGTGCCAGCAGTTACTCACAGGGTTACGAGCAGTACTTC	CASSYSQGYEQYF